These 12 T cell receptor beta chains were sequenced from one sample in a study of CD8 T cells in ankylosing spondylitis. In TCRdb, the 5' RACE reads were re-called with MiXCR into one record per CDR3 protein. The top ten clones hold approximately 14% of a sample with about 340,000 distinct CDR3 sequences, 20% to 25% of them seen once. Sequencing used blood, either unsorted or a sorted T cell fraction (not recorded which). The origin of the receptors is a male donor with ankylosing spondylitis or in good health (not recorded which).

In its sample, this clonotype was seen a few times. The genes are TRBV18 and TRBJ2-3; weak D call: TRBD2 (5 bases). Trimming took off 3 bases at V and 0 bases at J, with 10 bases between the two ends. Germline loops: CDR1 KGHSH, CDR2 LQKENI. The CDR3 totals 15 residues. Here the CDR3 DNA reads TGTGCCAGCTCACCGAGGGAGACAAGCACAGATACGCAGTATTTT. Translating gives CASSPRETSTDTQYF.

This clonotype was detected only a few times. The gene calls are TRBV9 and TRBJ2-3; D possibly corresponds to TRBD2 (6 bases). Germline V gives CDR1 SGDLS, CDR2 YYNGEE. The CDR3 has 16 residues. V dropped 3 bases and J dropped 6 bases, with 20 bases sitting between them. The CDR3 loop is CASSEAGGVDGDTQYF. CDR3 DNA: TGTGCCAGCAGCGAGGCCGGCGGGGTTGATGGGGATACGCAGTATTTT.

The chain is built from TRBV20-1 and TRBJ2-1, with 11 bases that match TRBD1. The CDR3 has 14 residues. Looked up from germline, CDR1 is DFQATT and CDR2 is SNEGSKA (reference sequence). The trim removed 5 bases at V and 4 bases at J, leaving 4 bases unmatched. CDR3 nucleotide sequence: TGCAGTGCTCGAGGGACAGGGGGGTACAATGAGCAGTTCTTC. As protein: CSARGTGGYNEQFF.

This clonotype has a handful of counts. CDR3 in DNA: TGTGCCAGCAGTTTGACGGGCCCCCCTCCCCCCCAAGAGACCCAGTACTTC. Translation: CASSLTGPPPPQETQYF. The V gene is TRBV6-5, the J gene TRBJ2-5; D gene uncertain. The CDR3 is made up of 17 amino acids. The V end lost 4 bases, the J end lost 1 base, and 19 bases lay between the germline ends. The germline CDR1 and CDR2 sequences are MNHEY and SVGAGI.

V gene TRBV3-1 combines with J gene TRBJ2-7, with D unclear. Looked up from germline, CDR1 is LGHDT and CDR2 is YNNKEL (reference sequence). The length of the CDR3 is 12 residues. Trimming left V 1 base short and J 5 bases short, with 6 bases between. The CDR3 region has the DNA TGTGCCAGCAGCCAAGGTCTCCACGAGCAGTACTTC. Its protein product is CASSQGLHEQYF.

There are a few counts of this clonotype. The chain has TRBV25-1 and TRBJ2-3; 8 bases agree with TRBD1. Germline CDR1 reads MGHDK; CDR2 reads SYGVNS. The CDR3 loop spans 18 amino acids. V lost 3 bases and J lost 5; bases outside the gene matches: 16. The CDR3 sequence: CASSDPGTGLGGGDTQYF. DNA for the CDR3: TGTGCCAGCAGTGACCCAGGGACAGGCCTAGGAGGGGGAGATACGCAGTATTTT.

V and J are TRBV28 and TRBJ2-5; 8 nucleotides align to TRBD2. This CDR3 region has 17 residues. Germline V CDR1 and CDR2: MDHEN, SYDVKM. V lost 1 base to trimming and J lost 0 bases; unmatched junction nucleotides: 7. The CDR3 spells CASSLYLGGGYQETQYF. Here the CDR3 DNA reads TGTGCCAGCAGTTTATATCTGGGCGGGGGGTACCAAGAGACCCAGTACTTC.

The chain links TRBV6-1 to TRBJ2-7; weak D call: TRBD2 (5 bases). This CDR3 is built from 13 residues. V was pared by 7 bases and J by 0 bases, with 10 bases between. Germline V gene sequence: CDR1 MNHNS, CDR2 SASEGT. The CDR3 sequence is CASTVRGSYEQYF. For the CDR3, the DNA is TGTGCCAGCACAGTCCGGGGCTCCTACGAGCAGTACTTC.

This clonotype was seen only a few times. The chain combines TRBV29-1 with TRBJ2-5; perhaps TRBD1 as D (7 bases). The CDR3 totals 15 residues. V lost 6 bases and J lost 5, with 22 bases in between. In germline, CDR1 is SQVTM, CDR2 ANQGSEA. CDR3 DNA sequence: TGCAGCGTCCAAACCGATGGAGGGGGCTGGGAGACCCAGTACTTC. Its translation is CSVQTDGGGWETQYF.

This clonotype came up a few times. The CDR3 DNA is TGTGCCAGCAGACCCCCCAGCAGTGGGGGTTCACCCCTCCACTTT. This sequence encodes CASRPPSSGGSPLHF. The rearrangement links TRBV27 to TRBJ1-6; possibly TRBD1 for D (5 bases). The CDR3 spans 15 residues. V lost 6 bases and J lost 9, with 18 bases in between. The V gene's germline CDR1 is MNHEY and CDR2 SMNVEV (reference sequence).

The J gene is TRBJ1-5, the V gene TRBV3-1; TRBD1 is a possible D gene (5 bases). Trimming cost V 0 bases and J 4 bases, with 13 bases left between them. From germline, CDR1 is LGHDT and CDR2 YNNKEL (reference sequence). The CDR3 totals 16 residues. The CDR3 sequence is CASSQDRGRGNQPQHF. Written as DNA, the CDR3 is TGTGCCAGCAGCCAAGATAGGGGCCGGGGGAATCAGCCCCAGCATTTT. Combining the CDR3 with reference TRBV3-1 and TRBJ1-5 gives the whole variable domain DTAVSQTPKYLVTQMGNDKSIKCEQNLGHDTMYWYKQDSKKFLKIMFSYNNKELIINETVPNRFSPKSPDKAHLNLHINSLELGDSAVYFCASSQDRGRGNQPQHFGDGTRLSIL.

The gene calls are TRBV27 and TRBJ2-2; TRBD2 matches 11 bases. The V segment lost 5 bases and the J segment 4 bases; nucleotides outside the gene matches: 9. Germline V lookup: CDR1 MNHEY, CDR2 SMNVEV (reference sequence). The CDR3 consists of 17 residues. For the CDR3, the DNA is TGTGCCAGCAGTCCTATAGCGGGGGGGCTCGGCACCGGGGAGCTGTTTTTT. The encoded protein is CASSPIAGGLGTGELFF.